Sequencing of this T cell receptor (beta chain) was carried out in a study of chemoradiotherapy in HPV16-positive cancers (dated by TCRdb to between 2020 and 2023). Turning to the overall study: Candidate HPV-specific T-cell clones and common TCR motifs were defined by functional T-cell assays performed on cells from two HPV16-positive patients. The study asked whether T-cell immunity against the HPV oncoproteins E6 and E7 changes during chemoradiotherapy and whether it affects survival. The candidate HPV-specific TCRs and motifs were subsequently tracked in TCR repertoires obtained from roughly 85 patients with HPV-related cancers.

Spanning cysteine to phenylalanine, the CDR3 consists of 16 amino acids. The DNA shown is the 48-base CDR3, in frame from base 1. Relative to germline, V is missing 3 bases and J is missing 3 bases, with 8 bases of the junction outside any gene match. The germline V gene sets CDR1 to SGHRS and CDR2 to YFSETQ. Because repertoires were sampled repeatedly during chemoradiotherapy, clonal expansion in the tumor microenvironment could be followed. Worth noting for this clone: Its antigen is unknown. Per-nucleotide qualities are absent, and no much larger clonotype sits a single base away.

Library generation was performed with the immunoSEQ multiplex PCR assay. Imported from immuneACCESS, the table was reduced by TCRdb to in-frame sequences with V and J called. These copies leave out some clones; in studies compared against another copy, an unresolved V gene accounts for under half, and the cause of the remainder is not known. The sample data list roughly 10,000 clones, and 65% to 75% of these were observed just once. Over 35% of the sample is in the top ten clones. What the authors observed across the whole study: The functional definition of HPV-specific T cells was derived from only a couple of HPV16-positive patients, and the survival association was reported for HPV16-positive patients. Among HPV16-positive patients, expansion of HPV-responsive T cells during chemoradiotherapy was associated with better recurrence-free survival. Expansion of candidate HPV-specific clones and E7-related TCR motifs was observed in the tumor microenvironment during treatment, whereas no such expansion was observed for non-HPV-specific T cells.

The sequence is built from TRBV5-1 and TRBJ1-1; 10 central nucleotides agree with TRBD1. The material was obtained from a patient who underwent chemoradiotherapy. The TCR originated in a human donor with HPV-associated anogenital cancer. The CDR3 sequence is CASSWDRGRGYTEAFF. The bases read TGCGCCAGCAGCTGGGACAGGGGTCGAGGGTACACTGAAGCTTTCTTT.